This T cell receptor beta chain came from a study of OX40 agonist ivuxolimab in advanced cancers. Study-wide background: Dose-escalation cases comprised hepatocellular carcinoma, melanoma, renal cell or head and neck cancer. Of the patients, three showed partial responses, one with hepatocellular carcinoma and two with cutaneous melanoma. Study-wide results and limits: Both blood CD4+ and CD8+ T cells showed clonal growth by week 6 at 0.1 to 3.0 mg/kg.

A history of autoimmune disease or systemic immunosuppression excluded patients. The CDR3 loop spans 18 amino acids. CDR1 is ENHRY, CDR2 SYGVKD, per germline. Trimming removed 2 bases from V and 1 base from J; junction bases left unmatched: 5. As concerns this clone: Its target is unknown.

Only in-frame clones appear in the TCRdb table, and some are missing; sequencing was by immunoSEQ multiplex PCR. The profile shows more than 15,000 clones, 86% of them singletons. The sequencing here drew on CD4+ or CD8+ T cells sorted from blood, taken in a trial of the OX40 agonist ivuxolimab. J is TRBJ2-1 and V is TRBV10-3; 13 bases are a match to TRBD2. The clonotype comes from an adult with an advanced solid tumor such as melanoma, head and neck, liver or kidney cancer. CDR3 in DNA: TGTGCCATCAGTGAGCCGAAACTAGCGGGGGGGTCCTACAATGAGCAGTTCTTC. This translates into CAISEPKLAGGSYNEQFF.